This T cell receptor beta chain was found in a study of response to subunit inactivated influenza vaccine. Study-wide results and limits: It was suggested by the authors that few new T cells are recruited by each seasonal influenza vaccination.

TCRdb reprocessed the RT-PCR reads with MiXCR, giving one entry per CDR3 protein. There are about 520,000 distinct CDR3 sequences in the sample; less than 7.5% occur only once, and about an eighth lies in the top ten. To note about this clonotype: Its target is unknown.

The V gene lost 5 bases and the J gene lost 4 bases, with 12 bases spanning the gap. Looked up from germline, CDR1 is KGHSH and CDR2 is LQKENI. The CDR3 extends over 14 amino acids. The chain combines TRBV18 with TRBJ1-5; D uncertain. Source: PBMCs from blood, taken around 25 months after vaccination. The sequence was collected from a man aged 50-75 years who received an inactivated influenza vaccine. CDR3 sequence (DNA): TGTGCCAGCTCAACGAAGGACGGTAATCAGCCCCAGCATTTT. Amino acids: CASSTKDGNQPQHF.